The TCR beta chain described here comes from a study of blood T cell repertoires in COVID-19. In the study overall: Researchers got acute and convalescent COVID-19 samples from the United States, Italy and Spain. Nucleic acid was either cDNA or gDNA, and it came from T cells, B-cell-depleted T cells, or PBMCs.

In the original processing: Reference gene primer amplification yielded estimated nucleated cell counts. Here immunoSEQ multiplex PCR was the method, and the copy in TCRdb shows in-frame clones only, minus some. V and J calls and clone size are those listed in that table; D and trimming were worked out from the DNA. This sample carries 80,000 to 100,000 clones, roughly nine tenths of them seen once, and the ten largest clones take about 1.7%. Looked up from germline, CDR1 is MNHEY and CDR2 is SVGAGI. The ends were cut back, 7 bases at V and 1 base at J, with 13 bases in the middle. The CDR3 sequence is 14 residues long.

The sequence was obtained from a man aged 55-75 years with acute or convalescent COVID-19. The sample comprised peripheral blood. The chain carries TRBV6-5 and TRBJ1-1, with D possibly matching TRBD1 (6 bases). The CDR3 region is CASTVDRQNTEAFF. The CDR3 DNA reads TGTGCCAGCACCGTAGACAGGCAGAACACTGAAGCTTTCTTT.